A selection of T cell receptor beta chains follows, all from one sample in a study of control samples from healthy donors and cancer patients. Only in-frame clones appear in the TCRdb table, and some are missing; sequencing was by immunoSEQ multiplex PCR. The sample shows about 120,000 clones, approximately 93% of them seen only once. The material sequenced was blood. The receptor source for this set is a woman between 18 and 29 years old in good health. Both conserved end residues are part of each CDR3. The D gene is left open where the match is weak. Expanded clones are given a class, and other clones once, few, many or no size at all.

size: NA
J: TRBJ2-1
V: TRBV7-2
length: 16
D: TRBD2
CDR3: CASSPWTSGTYNEQFF
DNA: TGTGCCAGCAGCCCCTGGACTAGCGGGACCTACAATGAGCAGTTCTTC

size: NA
J: TRBJ1-3
V: TRBV9
length: 15
D: NA
CDR3: CASSVDEGAGNTIYF
DNA: TGTGCCAGCAGCGTAGACGAGGGAGCTGGAAACACCATATATTTT

size: NA
J: TRBJ1-3
V: TRBV18
length: 17
D: NA
CDR3: CASSPYGAGPSGNTIYF
DNA: TGTGCCAGCTCACCATACGGGGCGGGACCCTCTGGAAACACCATATATTTT

size: NA
J: TRBJ1-1
V: TRBV7-9
length: 17
D: TRBD1
CDR3: CASSLLGTGGLLTEAFF
DNA: TGTGCCAGCAGCTTATTGGGAACAGGGGGCCTCCTCACTGAAGCTTTCTTT

size: NA
J: TRBJ2-1
V: TRBV19
length: 14
D: NA
CDR3: CASSIRAGFDEQFF
DNA: TGTGCCAGTAGTATTAGGGCGGGATTCGATGAGCAGTTCTTC

size: NA
J: TRBJ1-5
V: TRBV19
length: 16
D: TRBD1
CDR3: CASHRGNPPVNQPQHF
DNA: TGTGCCAGCCACAGGGGAAACCCCCCTGTCAATCAGCCCCAGCATTTT

size: NA
J: TRBJ1-2
V: TRBV27
length: 11
D: NA
CDR3: CASSDWNGYTF
DNA: TGTGCCAGCAGTGATTGGAATGGCTACACCTTC

size: NA
J: TRBJ1-1
V: TRBV5-1
length: 15
D: NA
CDR3: CASSLSGLWNTEAFF
DNA: TGCGCCAGCAGCTTGTCGGGACTCTGGAACACTGAAGCTTTCTTT

size: NA
J: TRBJ1-1
V: TRBV6-5
length: 14
D: TRBD1
CDR3: CASSRDSLNTEAFF
DNA: TGTGCCAGCAGTCGGGACAGTTTGAACACTGAAGCTTTCTTT

size: NA
J: TRBJ1-3
V: TRBV27
length: 13
D: NA
CDR3: CASSSGAGNTIYF
DNA: TGTGCCAGCAGTTCCGGGGCTGGAAACACCATATATTTT

size: NA
J: TRBJ1-1
V: TRBV25-1
length: 13
D: NA
CDR3: CASRDPADTEAFF
DNA: TGTGCCAGCAGGGACCCGGCGGACACTGAAGCTTTCTTT

size: NA
J: TRBJ1-2
V: TRBV24-1
length: 10
D: NA
CDR3: CARQHYGYTF
DNA: TGTGCCAGACAGCACTATGGCTACACCTTC

size: NA
J: TRBJ2-3
V: TRBV6-5
length: 12
D: NA
CDR3: CASSTGSDTQYF
DNA: TGTGCCAGCAGTACGGGGAGCGATACGCAGTATTTT

size: NA
J: TRBJ2-2
V: TRBV2
length: 14
D: NA
CDR3: CASSEFPRPGELFF
DNA: TGTGCCAGCAGTGAGTTCCCTAGGCCCGGGGAGCTGTTTTTT

size: NA
J: TRBJ2-2
V: TRBV4-3
length: 19
D: TRBD2
CDR3: CASSQGVPGTLLADGELFF
DNA: TGCGCCAGCAGCCAAGGAGTGCCAGGGACTTTACTAGCGGACGGGGAGCTGTTTTTT

size: NA
J: TRBJ2-3
V: TRBV20-1
length: 17
D: TRBD1
CDR3: CSASSLMDRGSTDTQYF
DNA: TGCAGTGCTAGTTCGCTGATGGACAGGGGAAGCACAGATACGCAGTATTTT

size: NA
J: TRBJ2-7
V: TRBV5-5
length: 15
D: TRBD1
CDR3: CASSYQPGQGYEQYF
DNA: TGTGCCAGCAGCTATCAACCAGGACAGGGGTACGAGCAGTACTTC

size: NA
J: TRBJ2-7
V: TRBV2
length: 14
D: TRBD2
CDR3: CASSAMGGAYEQYF
DNA: TGTGCCAGCAGTGCAATGGGGGGGGCCTACGAGCAGTACTTC

size: NA
J: TRBJ2-5
V: TRBV7-2
length: 15
D: NA
CDR3: CASSLADGQQETQYF
DNA: TGTGCCAGCAGCTTAGCGGACGGACAACAAGAGACCCAGTACTTC

size: NA
J: TRBJ2-7
V: TRBV11-2
length: 14
D: TRBD2
CDR3: CASSLTSGSHEQYF
DNA: TGTGCCAGCAGCTTAACGAGCGGGAGCCACGAGCAGTACTTC

size: NA
J: TRBJ2-2
V: TRBV10-2
length: 13
D: NA
CDR3: CASSGTSSGELFF
DNA: TGCGCCAGCAGTGGGACCTCCTCCGGGGAGCTGTTTTTT

size: NA
J: TRBJ2-7
V: TRBV5-1
length: 16
D: NA
CDR3: CASSLRAGASSYEQYF
DNA: TGCGCCAGCAGCTTGCGTGCCGGAGCGAGCTCCTACGAGCAGTACTTC

size: NA
J: TRBJ2-1
V: TRBV5-1
length: 14
D: TRBD2
CDR3: CASEAGGVYNEQFF
DNA: TGCGCCAGCGAGGCGGGAGGGGTTTACAATGAGCAGTTCTTC

size: once
J: TRBJ2-7
V: TRBV29-1
length: 14
D: TRBD1
CDR3: CSVPCPGTGCEQYF
DNA: TGCAGCGTTCCTTGTCCAGGGACAGGTTGCGAGCAGTACTTC

size: NA
J: TRBJ2-1
V: TRBV4-1
length: 17
D: NA
CDR3: CASSQELGEARRHEQFF
DNA: TGCGCCAGCAGCCAAGAGCTGGGGGAAGCGCGCCGCCATGAGCAGTTCTTC

size: NA
J: TRBJ1-4
V: TRBV7-9
length: 18
D: TRBD1
CDR3: CASSLKGGQLATNEKLFF
DNA: TGTGCCAGCAGCTTAAAGGGGGGACAGCTGGCAACTAATGAAAAACTGTTTTTT

size: NA
J: TRBJ1-2
V: TRBV28
length: 14
D: NA
CDR3: CASSLWRGGYGYTF
DNA: TGTGCCAGCAGTTTATGGCGTGGGGGCTATGGCTACACCTTC

size: NA
J: TRBJ1-1
V: TRBV19
length: 14
D: NA
CDR3: CASSTVQGISEAFF
DNA: TGTGCCAGTAGTACCGTCCAGGGAATTTCTGAAGCTTTCTTT

size: once
J: TRBJ1-6
V: TRBV7-8
length: 15
D: NA
CDR3: CASSLTAGDNSPLHF
DNA: TGTGCCAGCAGCTTAACGGCAGGGGATAATTCACCCCTCCACTTT

size: NA
J: TRBJ2-3
V: TRBV7-2
length: 17
D: TRBD2
CDR3: CASSPRPGLADTDTQYF
DNA: TGTGCCAGCAGCCCCCGGCCGGGACTAGCGGACACAGATACGCAGTATTTT

size: NA
J: TRBJ2-5
V: TRBV27
length: 13
D: TRBD2
CDR3: CASSSGTGGTQYF
DNA: TGTGCCAGCAGTTCCGGGACGGGGGGGACCCAGTACTTC

size: NA
J: TRBJ1-2
V: TRBV5-4
length: 13
D: NA
CDR3: CASSYDGNYGYTF
DNA: TGTGCCAGCAGCTACGACGGAAACTATGGCTACACCTTC

size: NA
J: TRBJ1-1
V: TRBV30
length: 13
D: NA
CDR3: CAWSAGGNTEAFF
DNA: TGTGCCTGGAGCGCCGGAGGGAACACTGAAGCTTTCTTT

size: NA
J: TRBJ2-1
V: TRBV5-1
length: 14
D: TRBD2
CDR3: CASSPGTSGNEQFF
DNA: TGCGCCAGCAGCCCCGGGACTAGCGGCAATGAGCAGTTCTTC

size: NA
J: TRBJ2-7
V: TRBV7-8
length: 16
D: TRBD2
CDR3: CASSPGLAGASYEQYF
DNA: TGTGCCAGCAGCCCGGGACTAGCGGGGGCCTCCTACGAGCAGTACTTC

size: NA
J: TRBJ1-5
V: TRBV27
length: 17
D: TRBD1
CDR3: CASSLSGQPILNQPQHF
DNA: TGTGCCAGCAGTTTATCGGGACAGCCGATACTCAATCAGCCCCAGCATTTT

size: NA
J: TRBJ1-2
V: TRBV29-1
length: 13
D: NA
CDR3: CSVPGQTNYGYTF
DNA: TGCAGCGTCCCGGGGCAGACTAACTATGGCTACACCTTC

size: NA
J: TRBJ2-5
V: TRBV24-1
length: 16
D: TRBD1
CDR3: CATSDPGLTGQETQYF
DNA: TGTGCCACCAGTGATCCTGGCTTGACAGGGCAAGAGACCCAGTACTTC

size: NA
J: TRBJ2-4
V: TRBV6-5
length: 14
D: NA
CDR3: CASRPGSGTDIQYF
DNA: TGTGCCAGCAGGCCCGGGAGTGGCACGGACATTCAGTACTTC

size: NA
J: TRBJ1-5
V: TRBV6-2/TRBV6-3
length: 15
D: TRBD1
CDR3: CASSYQTGQGQPQHF
DNA: TGTGCCAGCAGTTACCAGACAGGGCAGGGTCAGCCCCAGCATTTT

size: NA
J: TRBJ2-7
V: TRBV7-2
length: 14
D: NA
CDR3: CASSFRASSYEQYF
DNA: TGTGCCAGCAGCTTTCGGGCTTCTTCCTACGAGCAGTACTTC

size: NA
J: TRBJ2-7
V: TRBV6-4
length: 15
D: TRBD1
CDR3: CASLSTGTGGDEQYF
DNA: TGTGCCAGTCTATCAACCGGGACAGGGGGCGACGAGCAGTACTTC

size: once
J: TRBJ1-2
V: TRBV9
length: 14
D: NA
CDR3: CASSVEETGYGYTF
DNA: TGTGCCAGCAGCGTAGAAGAGACAGGCTATGGCTACACCTTC

size: NA
J: TRBJ1-5
V: TRBV7-9
length: 12
D: NA
CDR3: CASSRANQPQHF
DNA: TGTGCCAGCAGCAGGGCAAATCAGCCCCAGCATTTT

size: NA
J: TRBJ2-7
V: TRBV6-2/TRBV6-3
length: 16
D: TRBD1
CDR3: CASSSSGTANSYEQYF
DNA: TGTGCCAGCAGTTCCTCCGGGACAGCCAATTCCTACGAGCAGTACTTC

size: few
J: TRBJ1-5
V: TRBV19
length: 15
D: NA
CDR3: CASTLQRGGNQPQHF
DNA: TGTGCCAGTACTCTTCAAAGGGGGGGCAATCAGCCCCAGCATTTT

size: NA
J: TRBJ2-7
V: TRBV6-5
length: 13
D: NA
CDR3: CASSYSDGYEQYF
DNA: TGTGCCAGCAGTTACTCGGACGGGTACGAGCAGTACTTC

size: NA
J: TRBJ2-6
V: TRBV4-3
length: 17
D: NA
CDR3: CASSQDGFSRGANVLTF
DNA: TGCGCCAGCAGCCAAGATGGGTTCTCCCGAGGGGCCAACGTCCTGACTTTC

size: NA
J: TRBJ2-1
V: TRBV19
length: 16
D: TRBD2
CDR3: CASSTETAGRAGEQFF
DNA: TGTGCCAGTAGTACGGAAACGGCTGGGAGGGCCGGCGAGCAGTTCTTC

size: once
J: TRBJ1-5
V: TRBV23-1
length: 15
D: NA
CDR3: CASSQSRGIRQPQHF
DNA: TGCGCCAGCAGTCAATCAAGGGGGATACGGCAGCCCCAGCATTTT

size: NA
J: TRBJ1-1
V: TRBV27
length: 13
D: NA
CDR3: CASRGRVSAEAFF
DNA: TGTGCCAGCAGAGGAAGGGTTAGCGCTGAAGCTTTCTTT

size: NA
J: TRBJ2-5
V: TRBV18
length: 14
D: NA
CDR3: CASSPGKGGETQYF
DNA: TGTGCCAGCTCACCGGGCAAGGGCGGAGAGACCCAGTACTTC

size: once
J: TRBJ2-5
V: TRBV5-4
length: 16
D: NA
CDR3: CASSPASAGQRETQYF
DNA: TGTGCCAGCAGCCCTGCTTCGGCAGGACAAAGGGAGACCCAGTACTTC

size: NA
J: TRBJ2-7
V: TRBV27
length: 16
D: TRBD2
CDR3: CASSLPYLAGYYEQYF
DNA: TGTGCCAGCAGTTTACCCTACTTAGCGGGTTACTACGAGCAGTACTTC

size: NA
J: TRBJ2-5
V: TRBV29-1
length: 15
D: NA
CDR3: CSVEANTNRVETQYF
DNA: TGCAGCGTTGAAGCGAATACGAACAGGGTTGAGACCCAGTACTTC

size: NA
J: TRBJ1-3
V: TRBV7-2
length: 16
D: NA
CDR3: CASSSVFGSAGNTIYF
DNA: TGTGCCAGCAGCTCCGTATTTGGCAGCGCTGGAAACACCATATATTTT

size: NA
J: TRBJ1-6
V: TRBV6-5
length: 13
D: NA
CDR3: CASVLGVNSPLHF
DNA: TGTGCCAGCGTTCTGGGGGTTAATTCACCCCTCCACTTT

size: NA
J: TRBJ1-2
V: TRBV29-1
length: 12
D: NA
CDR3: CSVVGRDYGYTF
DNA: TGCAGCGTTGTTGGCAGAGACTATGGCTACACCTTC

size: NA
J: TRBJ2-3
V: TRBV5-4
length: 15
D: TRBD2
CDR3: CASSPSSGATDTQYF
DNA: TGTGCCAGCAGCCCATCTAGCGGGGCCACAGATACGCAGTATTTT